This T cell receptor beta chain was obtained from a study of cytomegalovirus exposure and HLA in healthy donors (dated by TCRdb to the late 2010s). Looking at the study overall: An earlier analysis of 587 of the donors reported 276 Gb of sequence data and 117 million unique TCR beta sequences obtained from approximately 180 million T cells. Roughly 300 gigabases of sequencing data and around 80 million unique TCR sequences made up an early release that covered 500 to 650 HLA-typed donors. Among the roughly 400 genotyped donors, under 90% belonged to the genetic ancestry cluster associated with self-reported Caucasian donors. The study aimed to test whether signatures of past pathogen exposure could be identified by cataloging public T cell receptors. Using immunosequencing, the study profiled T cell repertoires from around 680 subjects and related those repertoires to cytomegalovirus serostatus. Along with the roughly 700-subject first cohort, a separate validation cohort of 120 different subjects was used. High-throughput TCR immunosequencing, statistical association of individual TCRs with disease status, and machine learning were combined to predict cytomegalovirus infection status. A later analysis re-examined previously published TCR beta repertoires from more than 600 donors and added high-resolution HLA genotyping to investigate patterns of TCR occurrence. The later analysis used no new phenotypic data to find candidate immune exposures, relying instead on TCR beta sequences and their occurrence across donors. To decide whether each TCR beta V gene segment behaved as functional or pseudogenic, an earlier analysis of nearly 600 of the donors relied on high-throughput TCR beta sequencing. Donor age, sex, ethnicity and CMV serostatus were compiled together with the repertoire data. A later genetic analysis used genome-wide SNP genotypes for about three fifths of the roughly 700 donors, treating that subset as a discovery cohort. All discovery cohort repertoires had been generated using a single sequencing platform. HLA typing covered class I and class II loci at four-digit resolution. Typing coverage varied by locus: 629-630 donors for A, B, C, DRB1 and DQB1; more than 500 for DQA1; about 570 for DPA1; approximately 490 for DPB1. Because of strong linkage in the cohort, roughly 5 DR-DQ haplotypes were treated as single units for association and clustering. Among some 400 genotyped donors of the cohort, an average of approximately 240,000 unique TCR beta nucleotide sequences were sequenced per donor, roughly a sixth of them non-productive.

General findings and caveats noted by the study authors: When HLA alleles, especially DR and DQ, strongly co-occurred, TCR associations were difficult to assign to individual alleles. Some IMGT-functional V segments, including TRBV6-2 and TRBV6-3, could not be told apart with the 87-base-pair reads, so those segments were excluded. The authors suggested that the approach could potentially be extended to other disease states and immunological phenotypes. In an earlier analysis of approximately 590 of the donors, most TCR beta V segments were observed in productive rearrangements about 87% or about 30% of the time, broadly matching IMGT annotations. Over 15 rarely observed V segments, including chromosome 9 orphons, were excluded from the earlier analysis of approximately 500 of the donors because counts were too low. Most TCR sequences were observed very rarely across donors, whereas some public TCRs were present in many individuals. The study gave a list of 150 to 200 TCR beta chains associated with cytomegalovirus. This cohort had only TCR beta chains sequenced, and the lack of alpha or paired-chain data limited which features could be detected. A further reported finding was that TCR beta sequences accurately predicted the HLA-A and HLA-B alleles for most subjects in the first cohort. A later genetic analysis associated a missense DCLRE1C variant with V-gene and J-gene trimming of TCR beta chains, and an independent cohort replicated the association. In vitro tests confirmed that a few of the cytomegalovirus-associated TCR beta chains recognize cytomegalovirus antigens. Correlated functional status among segregating V segments might reflect linkage disequilibrium, but an unknown experimental factor could not be ruled out. The classifier was reported to diagnose cytomegalovirus status with high specificity and sensitivity in both the original cohort and the validation cohort. Immune exposure information for the cohort was limited to CMV serostatus. The presence/absence analyses assumed that sequencing depth was roughly uniform across donors, and that assumption may not be true. The sequencing pipeline was judged likely to have produced a cluster of highly shared sequence variants as a technical artifact. According to a later analysis, most CMV-associated TCR beta chains appeared to be HLA-restricted, and the HLA associations seemed to be driven largely by CMV exposure. In a later analysis, HLA-associated TCR beta chains were found to be more clonally expanded and to have lower generation probabilities than equally common non-associated chains. Because HLA typing was unavailable for some donors at each locus, only the typed subset was used in association tests. Compared with the roughly 670-donor mean, donors in an Asian-associated ancestry cluster had fewer N-insertions in productive TCRs, according to a later genetic analysis. In a later analysis, TCR association rates were found to vary across HLA loci, with the most associated TCRs seen for DRB1 alleles and the fewest for HLA-C alleles. A later analysis reported that several top co-occurrence clusters appeared linked to parvovirus B19, influenza, CMV and Epstein-Barr virus. A later analysis associated 16,951 TCR beta sequences with specific HLA alleles at a false discovery rate of 0.05.

The cohort consisted of some 670 healthy bone marrow donors. All cohort members were sampled while nominally healthy, although unrecorded immune exposures were likely present. The donor was CMV seropositive and was included in the group of almost 300 seropositive cohort members. Every donor gave a peripheral blood sample, and the peripheral blood mononuclear cells from that sample were used for TCR beta sequencing. The Qiagen DNeasy Blood Extraction Kit was used to extract genomic DNA from the blood cell samples. From a lookup of the germline V gene, CDR1 and CDR2 are SGHVS and FQNEAQ. V was cut back by 0 bases and J by 3 bases, leaving a gap of 6 bases between them. The CDR3 spans 14 residues, from the cysteine through the phenylalanine. CDR3 DNA only is kept here, 42 bases in frame from base 1. This clone was found a few times. Its antigen is not yet known. Base-call qualities are not available, and no considerably larger clone is one nucleotide away.

Library construction relied on the immunoSEQ multiplex PCR assay. For the multiplex PCR, a mixture combining 60 forward primers for TCR Vbeta segments and 13 reverse primers for TCR Jbeta segments was used. A multiplex PCR assay on genomic DNA amplified the CDR3 region of rearranged TCR beta genes. On the Illumina HiSeq System, the amplified TCR beta libraries were sequenced as 87-base-pair reads. Turning to the authors' computational methods: A later analysis tallied roughly 76 million unique TCR beta chains across the 700 or so repertoires, and about 12 million of those chains were shared by two or more donors. To remove PCR and sequencing errors, raw reads were error-corrected and collapsed into unique sequences using a nearest-neighbor algorithm that merged closely related sequences. To assign V, D and J gene segments, CDR3 sequences were aligned to IMGT reference sequences. For a sequence to be retained, a match of at least six nucleotides was required to both a V gene segment and a J gene segment. Rearrangements were classified as productive when the CDR3 lacked stop codons and remained in frame with V and J, and all other rearrangements were classified as non-productive. CDR3 was defined by IMGT convention, running from the second conserved V-encoded cysteine to the conserved J-encoded phenylalanine. The earlier analysis of about 500 of the donors excluded sequences that lacked an unambiguous match to a single V gene segment. An earlier analysis of approximately 590 of the donors classified V segments as functional when productive rearrangements were above 56.7% and as segregating when the standard deviation between donors was above 5%. A statistical classification framework was built to diagnose cytomegalovirus status from the catalog of TCR beta chain sequences. A later analysis assigned V and J genes by comparing TCR nucleotide sequences with IMGT/GENE-DB human TR gene sequences. A later analysis assigned CDR3 sequences and most-parsimonious VDJ recombination scenarios with the TCRdist pipeline. In a later analysis, each TCR beta chain was defined by its CDR3 amino acid sequence together with its V-gene family, and reads without a unique V-gene family were excluded. In a later analysis, 500 to 700 highly shared, low-generation-probability nucleotide sequences were removed to address suspected cross-contamination and a sequencing artifact. For each public chain, a later analysis derived a clonal expansion index from normalized ranks of inferred template counts within each repertoire. In a later analysis, generation probabilities were computed using a VDJ recombination model fitted to out-of-frame rearrangements, and the results were checked against IGoR. Hypergeometric tests were used in a later analysis to score TCR-TCR, TCR-HLA and TCR-CMV co-occurrence, with a repertoire-size bias correction applied to the TCR pairs. A later analysis estimated false discovery rates by permuting HLA or CMV assignments 20 times. A later analysis grouped co-occurring TCRs with DBSCAN, adding TCRdist sequence similarity when clustering within HLA-allele-positive subsets. Co-occurrence clustering excluded repertoires with fewer than 30,000 or more than 120,000 public chains, plus five with anomalous nucleotide sharing. TCRdb stores this immuneACCESS table with in-frame sequences only. Part of the clones is absent; in the studies checked, under half of the shortfall reflects unresolved V genes, and no reason is known for the rest. The V and J calls and the clone size are those of that table, but D and trimming were determined from the DNA. Present in this sample are 150,000 to 200,000 clones, roughly 72% of which were seen just once. The ten largest clones capture around 7% of the sample.

Here the chain combines TRBV7-8 and TRBJ1-5, with the D segment identity uncertain. The specimen sequenced was PBMCs. The clonotype comes from a man aged 40-50 years in good health and CMV-seropositive. The CDR3 region: CASSLARNNQPQHF. In nucleotide form, the sequence is TGTGCCAGCAGCTTAGCCAGGAACAATCAGCCCCAGCATTTT.